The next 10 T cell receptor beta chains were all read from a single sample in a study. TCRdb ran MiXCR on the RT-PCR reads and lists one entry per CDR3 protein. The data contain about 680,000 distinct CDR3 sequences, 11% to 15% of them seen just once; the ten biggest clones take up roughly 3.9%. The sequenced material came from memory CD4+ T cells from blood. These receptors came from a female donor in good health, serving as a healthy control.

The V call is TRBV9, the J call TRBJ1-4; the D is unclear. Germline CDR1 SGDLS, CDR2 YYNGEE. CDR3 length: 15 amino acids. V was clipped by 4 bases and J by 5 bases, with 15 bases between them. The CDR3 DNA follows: TGTGCCAGCAGCCCTCCTTTGGGCGGCAATGAAAAACTGTTTTTT. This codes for CASSPPLGGNEKLFF. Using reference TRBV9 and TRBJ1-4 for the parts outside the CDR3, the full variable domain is DSGVTQTPKHLITATGQRVTLRCSPRSGDLSVYWYQQSLDQGLQFLIQYYNGEERAKGNILERFSAQQFPDLHSELNLSSLELGDSALYFCASSPPLGGNEKLFFGSGTQLSVL.

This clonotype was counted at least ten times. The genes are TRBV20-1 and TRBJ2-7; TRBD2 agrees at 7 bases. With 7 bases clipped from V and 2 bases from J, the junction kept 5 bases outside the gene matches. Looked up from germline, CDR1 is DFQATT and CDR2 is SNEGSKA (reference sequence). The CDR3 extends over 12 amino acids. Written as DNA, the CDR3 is TGCAGTGGCTCGGGGGGACCCTACGAGCAGTACTTC. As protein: CSGSGGPYEQYF.

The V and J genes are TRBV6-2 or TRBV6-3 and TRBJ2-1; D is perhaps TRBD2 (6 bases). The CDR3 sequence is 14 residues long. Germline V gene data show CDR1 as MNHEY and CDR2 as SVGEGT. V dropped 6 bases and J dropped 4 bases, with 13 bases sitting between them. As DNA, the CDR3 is TGTGCCAGCAGCCGGCTAGCGAATTACAATGAGCAGTTCTTC. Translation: CASSRLANYNEQFF.

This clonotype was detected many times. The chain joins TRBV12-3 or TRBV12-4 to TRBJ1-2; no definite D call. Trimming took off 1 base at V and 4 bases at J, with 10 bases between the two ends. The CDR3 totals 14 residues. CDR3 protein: CASSLERGRYGYTF. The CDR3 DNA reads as TGTGCCAGCAGTTTAGAAAGAGGCCGCTATGGCTACACCTTC.

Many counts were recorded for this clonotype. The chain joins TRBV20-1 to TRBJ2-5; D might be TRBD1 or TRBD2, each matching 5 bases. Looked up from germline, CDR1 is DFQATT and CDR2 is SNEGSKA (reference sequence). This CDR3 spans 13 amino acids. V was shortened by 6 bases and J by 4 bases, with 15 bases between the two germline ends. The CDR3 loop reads CSASERGRETQYF. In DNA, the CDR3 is TGCAGTGCCTCAGAGAGGGGAAGAGAGACCCAGTACTTC.

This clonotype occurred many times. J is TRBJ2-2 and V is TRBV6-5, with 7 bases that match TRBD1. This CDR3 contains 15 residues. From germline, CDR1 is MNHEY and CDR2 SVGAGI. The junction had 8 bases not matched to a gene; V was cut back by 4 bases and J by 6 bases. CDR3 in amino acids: CASSLQTGRAGELFF. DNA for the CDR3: TGTGCCAGCAGTTTACAGACAGGGCGGGCCGGGGAGCTGTTTTTT.

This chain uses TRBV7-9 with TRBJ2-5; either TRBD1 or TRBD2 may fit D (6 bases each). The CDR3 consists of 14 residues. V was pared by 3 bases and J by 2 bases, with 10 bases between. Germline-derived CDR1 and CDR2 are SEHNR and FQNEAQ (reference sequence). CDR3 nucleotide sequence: TGTGCCAGCAGCTTGAAGGGGGGTCAAGAGACCCAGTACTTC. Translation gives CASSLKGGQETQYF.

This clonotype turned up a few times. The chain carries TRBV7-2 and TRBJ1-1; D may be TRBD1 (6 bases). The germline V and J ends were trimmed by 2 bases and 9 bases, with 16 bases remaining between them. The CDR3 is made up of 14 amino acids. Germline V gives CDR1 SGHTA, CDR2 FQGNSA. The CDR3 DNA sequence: TGTGCCAGCAGCTTATCAGGGGCAGCGAGGAAAGCTTTCTTT. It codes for CASSLSGAARKAFF.

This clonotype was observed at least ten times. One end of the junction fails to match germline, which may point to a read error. The CDR3 protein is CASSLGNSPLHF. CDR3 nucleotides: TGTGCCAGCAGTTTAGGGAATTCACCCCTCCACTTT. J is TRBJ1-6 and V is TRBV7-9; D not resolved. The germline V gene encodes CDR1 SEHNR and CDR2 FQNEAQ (reference sequence). The CDR3 is 12 residues long.

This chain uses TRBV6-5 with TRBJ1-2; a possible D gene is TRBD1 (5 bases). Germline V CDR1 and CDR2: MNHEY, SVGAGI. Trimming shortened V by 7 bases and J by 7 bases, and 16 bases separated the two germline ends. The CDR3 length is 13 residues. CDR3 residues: CASTNGAVLGYTF. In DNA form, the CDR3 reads TGTGCCAGCACCAACGGGGCCGTTCTTGGCTACACCTTC.